This TCR beta chain was captured in a study of blood T cell repertoires in COVID-19. CDR3 length: 17 residues. V lost 1 base, J lost 0 bases, and 8 bases stayed unmatched. The germline gives CDR1 SGHRS, CDR2 YFSETQ. Sequenced by immunoSEQ multiplex PCR; TCRdb stores in-frame clones only, minus some. The sample includes around 330,000 clones, roughly 90% of them seen just once. This clone was counted a single time. V is TRBV5-1 and J is TRBJ2-3, with TRBD2 identical over 7 bases. The receptor was isolated from a woman aged 45-65 years with active or convalescent COVID-19. The source material was peripheral blood. The CDR3 DNA follows: TGCGCCAGCAGCTTGATCGCTAGCGGATCTAGCACAGATACGCAGTATTTT. This encodes CASSLIASGSSTDTQYF. The full variable domain, with the rest looked up from reference TRBV5-1 and TRBJ2-3, is KAGVTQTPRYLIKTRGQQVTLSCSPISGHRSVSWYQQTPGQGLQFLFEYFSETQRNKGNFPGRFSGRQFSNSRSEMNVSTLELGDSALYLCASSLIASGSSTDTQYFGPGTRLTVL.